A single T cell receptor (beta chain) is shown here with its context. Its antigen is still unknown. Profiling relied on immunoSEQ multiplex PCR, and the TCRdb table lists in-frame clones only, not all of them. The table includes hundreds of thousands of clones, approximately 97% detected once. Free of recent acute infections or vaccinations, the donors were healthy HIV-negative adults. Germline values: CDR1 LNHDA, CDR2 SQIVND (reference sequence). The CDR3 has 11 residues. The germline V and J ends were trimmed by 7 bases and 5 bases, with 8 bases remaining between them. The data stem from a study of shared clonotypes between healthy human individuals. Study at large: CD4 naive cells filled three plates per donor, CD4 memory three, CD8 naive two and CD8 memory one.

General study findings and limits: Memory subsets generally showed smaller estimated richness than naive subsets did. Among donors, the sharing of clonotypes was expected to be influenced by sequencing depth.

This receptor was identified in a man aged 30 to 39 in good health. This chain uses TRBV19 with TRBJ1-1; D call uncertain. The sequencing input was memory CD8+ T cells sorted from blood. Subset given: CD45RO+ cells pooled with CCR7-negative TemRA cells. The CDR3 here is CASTWTTEAFF. The CDR3 region has the DNA TGTGCCAGTACCTGGACTACTGAAGCTTTCTTT.